This TCR beta chain was found in a study of Tregs in tolerant kidney transplant recipients (dated 2019 in TCRdb). Regarding the study in general: Related donors were used in the transplants with nonmyeloablative bone marrow transplantation, and mixed chimerism was transient in the human trials. The study applied TCRbeta sequencing to find donor-specific regulatory T cells before combined kidney and bone marrow transplantation and then followed those same cells after transplant.

With regard to this clone: The antigen it binds to is not known. Within one base of it there is no much larger clone, and no base qualities were kept.

The sample's time point label is to be understood as: blood sample drawn before combined kidney and bone marrow transplant. Thawed PBMCs were FACS-sorted into unstimulated Tregs (CD4+CD25+CD127-), CD4+ non-Tregs (CD4+CD25-), CD4 cells and CD8 cells. Prior to Treg sorting, thawed PBMCs were rested overnight at 37 degrees C with around 190 IU/ml IL-2. The patients were a few recipients of combined kidney and bone marrow transplants from the ITN036ST trial, and samples were available only from these trial subjects. Healthy control blood was separated into PBMCs by Ficoll density gradient and cryopreserved, and patient PBMCs were collected both before and after transplant. The germline V gene (reference sequence) specifies MNHEY as CDR1 and SMNVEV as CDR2. Inclusive of the bounding cysteine and phenylalanine, the CDR3 is 19 residues long. The DNA shown is the 57-base CDR3, in frame from base 1. Trimming takes 5 bases off V and 7 bases off J; junction bases not matched to a gene: 24.

Genomic DNA was extracted from sorted cells with the QIAGEN DNeasy Blood and Tissue Kit for TCRbeta CDR3 sequencing. Through immunoSEQ, high-throughput TCRbeta CDR3 sequencing was done commercially, including PCR amplification with internal controls and bias correction. Per the authors' processing: Unique productive TCRbeta sequences were defined by CDR3 nucleotide sequence when primers matched and otherwise by CDR3 amino acid sequence together with Vbeta and Jbeta genes. To correct sorting error, sequences shared between sorted populations at a frequency ratio of 2:1 or less were removed; the rest were assigned to the higher population. A sequence counted as donor-reactive if, in CFSE-low cells, the sequence had a frequency of at least 0.01% and was expanded at least 5-fold compared with unstimulated cells. Jensen-Shannon divergence, calculated on the top 100 TCRbeta sequences ranked by frequency, was used to quantify repertoire divergence. When a sample had multiple sequencing runs, each run was corrected for sorting error separately and the runs were then pooled. This immuneACCESS table, as held by TCRdb, lists in-frame sequences with V and J called but not all clones. Of the missing ones, under half trace to an unresolved V gene in checked studies; the others have no known cause. V, J and clone size reflect that table, while D and trimming were determined from the DNA. This sample holds some 74,000 clones; about 91% were observed only once. 0.34% of the sample goes to the ten largest clones.

Study-level results and caveats: Donor-specific Treg expansion was found to exceed global Treg expansion in tolerant patients, suggesting antigen-driven rather than nonspecific expansion. The most biologically relevant and donor-specific TCRbeta repertoire appeared to be identified by expanding Tregs with activated donor B cells. Because the PCR primers were changed over time for some patients, nucleotide-level comparison could not be performed across the samples from those patients. Because only a small number of patients were included, the study had limitations, and the results will need to be validated in larger populations as well as under other immunosuppression protocols. Biological reproducibility was not directly assessed, although technical replication error appeared to be minimal.

The chain is assembled from TRBV27 and TRBJ2-7; 9 bases in the junction line up with TRBD2. Sequenced material: Tregs from blood, taken before the transplant. This TCR was recovered from a human donor who received a combined kidney and bone marrow transplant. The CDR3 protein sequence reads: CASSPESRGGRGRAGEQYF. The sequence in DNA is TGTGCCAGCAGTCCAGAATCAAGGGGGGGGCGCGGGAGGGCGGGAGAGCAGTACTTC.